This T cell receptor (beta chain) derives from a study of OX40 agonist ivuxolimab in advanced cancers. On the study more broadly: In this cohort, patients received ivuxolimab, an agonistic anti-OX40 (CD134) antibody. Having had anti-PD-1, anti-PD-L1 or anti-CTLA-4 therapy before was allowed, and about 42% had some.

Systemic immunosuppression or a history of autoimmune disease excluded patients. The timepoints at which blood was sampled were baseline, cycle 4 day 1, and cycle 7 day 1. Libraries were prepared by immunoSEQ multiplex PCR; TCRdb keeps only in-frame clonotypes and omits some of them. The sample records fewer than 35,000 clones, roughly 76% being singletons. Losses at the gene ends were 4 bases for V and 2 bases for J; bases not matched to a gene: 8. The CDR3 is made up of 16 amino acids. Germline V gene sequence: CDR1 MDHEN, CDR2 SYDVKM. This specimen consisted of CD4+ or CD8+ T cells sorted from blood, obtained in a trial of the OX40 agonist ivuxolimab. The V and J genes are TRBV28 and TRBJ1-3; 7 nucleotides match TRBD1. This clonotype was obtained from an adult with an advanced solid tumor such as melanoma, head and neck, liver or kidney cancer. The CDR3 DNA is TGTGCCAGCAGTTCTACAGGGGAAGGTGCTGGAAACACCATATATTTT. As protein: CASSSTGEGAGNTIYF.